The text below deals with one TCR beta chain. Its antigen is unknown. These data belong to a study of Tregs in tolerant kidney transplant recipients. Assay: immunoSEQ multiplex PCR; the TCRdb copy retains only in-frame clones and omits some. The table records nearly 15,000 clones, 80% of them present only once. Germline values: CDR1 MGHRA, CDR2 YSYEKL. This CDR3 comprises 15 residues. Trimming pared 0 bases from V and 3 bases from J, leaving 11 bases between. Regarding the study as a whole: Antigen-driven expansion was suggested because donor-specific Tregs expanded more than all Tregs in tolerant patients.

Thawed PBMCs were FACS-sorted into unstimulated CD4+CD25+CD127- regulatory T cells, CD4+CD25- non-regulatory cells, CD4 and CD8 cells. Thawed PBMCs were rested overnight at 37°C with 200 to 250 IU/ml IL-2 before regulatory T cell sorting. Here the sequenced sample was Tregs from blood, taken before the transplant. The chain has TRBV4-1 and TRBJ1-1; D is possibly TRBD1 (5 bases). The receptor comes from a human donor who received a combined kidney and bone marrow transplant. The CDR3 region has the DNA TGCGCCAGCAGCCAAGACGGATCAGGGTACACTGAAGCTTTCTTT. Amino acid sequence: CASSQDGSGYTEAFF.